The source of this T cell receptor (beta chain) is a study of blood T cell repertoires in COVID-19 (dated by TCRdb to about 2020). Background for the entire study: Samples covering the acute and convalescent phases of COVID-19 were provided by collaborators in the United States, Italy and Spain. The material from the prospective study consisted of cDNA or gDNA derived from T cells, B-cell-depleted T cells, or PBMCs. Deeply sampled blood TCRbeta repertoires from subjects exposed to, actively infected with, or recovered from COVID-19 were included in the dataset. The repertoires were released in a freely available public database intended as a resource for research on the immune response to SARS-CoV-2. Samples were obtained from the ongoing ImmuneRACE study (first 160 participants) and from about 1,300 subjects provided by 6 global collaborators. Sample metadata almost always included a de-identified subject ID, COVID-19 status, age in years and sex. HLA class I and class II types, where available, came from metadata supplied by the sample provider rather than from assay-based typing.

General study outcomes and caveats: How much clinical and demographic metadata was included differed by source and by participant, and the metadata was provided uncurated.

Participants in the prospective study were enrolled through a virtual design, were aged 18 to 89 years, and lived in fewer than 30 United States geographic areas. In the prospective study, participants were assigned to cohorts based on the clinical history participants reported in a screening survey and a study questionnaire. Exposed participants were defined as having been in contact with someone with a PCR-confirmed or clinician-diagnosed COVID-19 case within 2 weeks of study entry. In the prospective study, whole blood, serum and a nasopharyngeal or oropharyngeal swab were collected from each participant by mobile phlebotomists. Participants in the prospective study had the option to provide additional blood draws and questionnaires over a roughly 2-month period. Blood samples from the prospective study were shipped frozen or at room temperature prior to DNA extraction. The germline V gene specifies MNHEY as CDR1 and SVGAGI as CDR2. V drops 6 bases and J drops 3 bases, leaving 15 bases in between. There are 14 amino acids in the CDR3, from cysteine to phenylalanine inclusive. CDR3 DNA only is kept here, 42 bases in frame from base 1.

Regarding this clone: No antigen is known for it. There are no base qualities to consult, and no much larger clone falls within one base.

TCRbeta CDR3 regions were amplified from genomic DNA by means of the immunoSEQ Assay, a bias-controlled multiplex PCR. On the authors' methods: The number of nucleated cells in each sample was estimated from the amplification of reference gene primers within the assay. Sequence reads were collapsed and filtered to measure the absolute abundance of every unique TCRbeta CDR3 rearrangement. For each sample, productive Simpson clonality was calculated as the square root of Simpson's diversity index across productive rearrangements. TCRdb holds this immuneACCESS table with in-frame rearrangements only. Some clones are missing; in checked studies, unresolved V genes explain under half, and the rest has no known cause. For V, J and clone size, that table is used; D and trimming come from the DNA. The sample table holds around 330,000 clones, of which 75% to 90% were seen once. Jointly, the top ten make up 1.9% of the sample.

This TCR came from a woman aged 25 to 39 who had been exposed to COVID-19. The chain uses TRBV6-5 and TRBJ2-7; TRBD1 is a possible D gene, resting on 5 matching bases. The sample was PBMCs or T cells enriched from blood (not recorded which). The CDR3 protein sequence reads: CASRPDRSFYEQYF. Here is the DNA: TGTGCCAGCAGGCCAGACAGAAGTTTCTACGAGCAGTACTTC.